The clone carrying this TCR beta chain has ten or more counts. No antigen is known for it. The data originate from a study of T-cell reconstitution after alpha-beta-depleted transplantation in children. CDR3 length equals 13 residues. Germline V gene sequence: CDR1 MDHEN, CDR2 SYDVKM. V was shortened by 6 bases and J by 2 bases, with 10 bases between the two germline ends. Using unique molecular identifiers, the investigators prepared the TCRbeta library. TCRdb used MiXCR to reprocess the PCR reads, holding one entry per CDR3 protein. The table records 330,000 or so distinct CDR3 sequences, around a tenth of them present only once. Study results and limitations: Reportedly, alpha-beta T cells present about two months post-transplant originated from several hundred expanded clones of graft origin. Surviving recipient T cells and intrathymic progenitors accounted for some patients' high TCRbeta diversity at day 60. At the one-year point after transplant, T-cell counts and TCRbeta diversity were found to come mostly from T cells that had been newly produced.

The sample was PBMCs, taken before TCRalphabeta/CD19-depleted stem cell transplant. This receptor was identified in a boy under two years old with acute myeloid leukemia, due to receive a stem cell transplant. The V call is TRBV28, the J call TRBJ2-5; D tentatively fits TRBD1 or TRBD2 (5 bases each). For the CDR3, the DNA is TGTGCCAGCAGGAGGGCAGGGCAAGAGACCCAGTACTTC. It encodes CASRRAGQETQYF. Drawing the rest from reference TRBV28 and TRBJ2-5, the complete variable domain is DVKVTQSSRYLVKRTGEKVFLECVQDMDHENMFWYRQDPGLGLRLIYFSYDVKMKEKGDIPEGYSVSREKKERFSLILESASTNQTSMYLCASRRAGQETQYFGPGTRLLVL.